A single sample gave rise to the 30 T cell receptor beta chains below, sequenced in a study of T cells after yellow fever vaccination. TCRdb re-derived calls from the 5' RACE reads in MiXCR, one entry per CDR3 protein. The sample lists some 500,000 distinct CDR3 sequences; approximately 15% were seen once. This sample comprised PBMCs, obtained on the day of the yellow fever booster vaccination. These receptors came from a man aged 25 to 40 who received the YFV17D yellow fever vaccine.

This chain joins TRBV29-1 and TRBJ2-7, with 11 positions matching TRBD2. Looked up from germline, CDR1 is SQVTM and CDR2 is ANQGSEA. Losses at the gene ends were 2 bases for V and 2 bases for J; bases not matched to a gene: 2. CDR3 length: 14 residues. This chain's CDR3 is CSVETSGSAYEQYF. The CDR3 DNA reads TGCAGCGTTGAAACTAGCGGGAGCGCCTACGAGCAGTACTTC.

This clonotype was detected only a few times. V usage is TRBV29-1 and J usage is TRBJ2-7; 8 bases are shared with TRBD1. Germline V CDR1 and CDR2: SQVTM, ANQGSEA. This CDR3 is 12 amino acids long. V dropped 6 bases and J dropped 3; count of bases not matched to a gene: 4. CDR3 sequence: CSVPGGGYEQYF. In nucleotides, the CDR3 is TGCAGCGTCCCAGGGGGCGGCTACGAGCAGTACTTC.

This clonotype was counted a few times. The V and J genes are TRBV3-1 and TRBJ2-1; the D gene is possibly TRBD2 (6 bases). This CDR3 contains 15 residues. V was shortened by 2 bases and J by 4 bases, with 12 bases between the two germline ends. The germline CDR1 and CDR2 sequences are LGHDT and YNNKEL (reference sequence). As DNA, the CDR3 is TGTGCCAGCAGCCAACAAGCGGGTCATTACAATGAGCAGTTCTTC. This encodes CASSQQAGHYNEQFF.

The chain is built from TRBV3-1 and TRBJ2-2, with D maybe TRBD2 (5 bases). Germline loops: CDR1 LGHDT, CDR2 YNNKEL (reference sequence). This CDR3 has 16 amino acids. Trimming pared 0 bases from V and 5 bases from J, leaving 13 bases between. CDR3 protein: CASSQEARRPTGELFF. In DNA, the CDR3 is TGTGCCAGCAGCCAAGAAGCTCGGAGGCCGACCGGGGAGCTGTTTTTT.

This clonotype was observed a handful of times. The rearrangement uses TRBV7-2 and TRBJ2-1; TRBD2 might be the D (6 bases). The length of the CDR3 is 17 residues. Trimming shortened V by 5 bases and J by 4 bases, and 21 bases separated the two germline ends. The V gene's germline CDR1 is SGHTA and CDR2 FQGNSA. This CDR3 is CASSLRTNLASYNEQFF. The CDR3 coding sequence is TGTGCCAGCAGCCTCCGGACTAACCTAGCCTCGTACAATGAGCAGTTCTTC. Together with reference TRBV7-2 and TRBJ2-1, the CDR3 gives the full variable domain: GAGVSQSPSNKVTEKGKDVELRCDPISGHTALYWYRQSLGQGLEFLIYFQGNSAPDKSGLPSDRFSAERTGGSVSTLTIQRTQQEDSAVYLCASSLRTNLASYNEQFFGPGTRLTVL.

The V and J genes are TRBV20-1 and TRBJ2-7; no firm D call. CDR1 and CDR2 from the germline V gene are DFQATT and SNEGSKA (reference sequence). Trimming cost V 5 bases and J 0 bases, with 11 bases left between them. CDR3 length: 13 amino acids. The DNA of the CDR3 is TGCAGTGCTTCCGACGGAAGCTCCTACGAGCAGTACTTC. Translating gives CSASDGSSYEQYF.

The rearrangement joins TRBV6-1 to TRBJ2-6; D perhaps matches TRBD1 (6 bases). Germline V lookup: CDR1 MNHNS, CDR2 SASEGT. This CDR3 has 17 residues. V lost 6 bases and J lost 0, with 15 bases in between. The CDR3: CASSRGRESSGANVLTF. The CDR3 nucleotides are TGTGCCAGCAGCAGGGGCAGGGAAAGCTCTGGGGCCAACGTCCTGACTTTC.

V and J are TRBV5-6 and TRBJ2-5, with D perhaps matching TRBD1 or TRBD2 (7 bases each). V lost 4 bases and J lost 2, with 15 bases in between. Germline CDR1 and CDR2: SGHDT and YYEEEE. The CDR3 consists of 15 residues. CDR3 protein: CASSIRQGGQETQYF. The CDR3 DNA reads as TGTGCCAGCAGCATACGACAGGGAGGGCAAGAGACCCAGTACTTC. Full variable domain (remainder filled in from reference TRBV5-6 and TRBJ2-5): DAGVTQSPTHLIKTRGQQVTLRCSPKSGHDTVSWYQQALGQGPQFIFQYYEEEERQRGNFPDRFSGHQFPNYSSELNVNALLLGDSALYLCASSIRQGGQETQYFGPGTRLLVL.

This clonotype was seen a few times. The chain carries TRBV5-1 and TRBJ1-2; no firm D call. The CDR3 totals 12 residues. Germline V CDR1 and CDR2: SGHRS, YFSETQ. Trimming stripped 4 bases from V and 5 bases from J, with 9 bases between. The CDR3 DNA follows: TGCGCCAGCAGCCCGGACGTTTATGGCTACACCTTC. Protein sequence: CASSPDVYGYTF.

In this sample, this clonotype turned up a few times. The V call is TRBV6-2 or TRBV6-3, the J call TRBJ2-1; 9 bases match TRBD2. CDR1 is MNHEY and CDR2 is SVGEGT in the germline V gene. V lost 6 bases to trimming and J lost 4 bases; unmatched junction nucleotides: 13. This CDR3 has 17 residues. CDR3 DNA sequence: TGTGCCAGCAGCCCCGGCCTGGGAGCGGGAGGTTACAATGAGCAGTTCTTC. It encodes CASSPGLGAGGYNEQFF.

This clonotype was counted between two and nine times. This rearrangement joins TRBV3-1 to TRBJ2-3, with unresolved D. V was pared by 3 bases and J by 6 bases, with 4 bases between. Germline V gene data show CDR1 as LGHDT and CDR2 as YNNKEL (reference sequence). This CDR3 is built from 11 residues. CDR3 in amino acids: CASSQRDTQYF. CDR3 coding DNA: TGTGCCAGCAGCCAGCGTGATACGCAGTATTTT.

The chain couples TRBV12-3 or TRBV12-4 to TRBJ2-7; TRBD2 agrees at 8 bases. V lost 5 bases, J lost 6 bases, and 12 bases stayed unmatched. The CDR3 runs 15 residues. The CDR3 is CASSAAAAGVSEQYF. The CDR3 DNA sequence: TGTGCCAGCAGTGCCGCCGCAGCGGGAGTGAGCGAGCAGTACTTC.

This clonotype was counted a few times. The CDR3 reads CSAGRIGINQPQHF. The CDR3 coding sequence is TGCAGTGCGGGGCGCATCGGAATCAATCAGCCCCAGCATTTT. The J gene is TRBJ1-5, the V gene TRBV20-1; D is possibly TRBD1 (5 bases). The V end was cut by 6 bases, the J end by 3 bases, with 15 bases between. Germline V CDR1 and CDR2: DFQATT, SNEGSKA (reference sequence). There are 14 residues in the CDR3.

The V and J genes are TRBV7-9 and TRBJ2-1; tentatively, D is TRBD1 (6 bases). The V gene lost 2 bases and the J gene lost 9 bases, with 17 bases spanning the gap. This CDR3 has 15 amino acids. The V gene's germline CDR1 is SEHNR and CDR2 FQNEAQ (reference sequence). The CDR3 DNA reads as TGTGCCAGCAGCTTACCTCTAGGGGGTTACGGTGAGCAGTTCTTC. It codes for CASSLPLGGYGEQFF.

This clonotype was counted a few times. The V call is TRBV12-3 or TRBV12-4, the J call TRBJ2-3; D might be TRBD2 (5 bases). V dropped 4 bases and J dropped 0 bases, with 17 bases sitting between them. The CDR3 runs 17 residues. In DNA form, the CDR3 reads TGTGCCAGCAGTTCAGAACTCAGCGGACCTAGCACAGATACGCAGTATTTT. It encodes CASSSELSGPSTDTQYF.

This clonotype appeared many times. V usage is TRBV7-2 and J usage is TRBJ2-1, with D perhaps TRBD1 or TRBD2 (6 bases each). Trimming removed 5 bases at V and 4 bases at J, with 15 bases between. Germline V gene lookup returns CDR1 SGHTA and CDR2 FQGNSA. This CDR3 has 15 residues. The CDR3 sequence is CASSLGGTRYNEQFF. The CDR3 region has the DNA TGTGCCAGCAGCCTAGGGGGGACAAGATACAATGAGCAGTTCTTC.

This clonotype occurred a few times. CDR3 DNA sequence: TGTGCCAGCAGTGACTCGGCTTGGGACGGCCGTAATCAGCCCCAGCATTTT. It yields the protein CASSDSAWDGRNQPQHF. This chain connects TRBV6-4 to TRBJ1-5; D is possibly TRBD1 (5 bases). The V gene's germline CDR1 is MRHNA and CDR2 SNTAGT. Trimming stripped 0 bases from V and 4 bases from J, with 16 bases between. The CDR3 loop spans 17 amino acids.

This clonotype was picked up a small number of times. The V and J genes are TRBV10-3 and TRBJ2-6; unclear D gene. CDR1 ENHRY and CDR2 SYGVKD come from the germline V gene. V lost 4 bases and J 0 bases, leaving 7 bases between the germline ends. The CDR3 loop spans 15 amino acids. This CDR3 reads CAISAPDSGANVLTF. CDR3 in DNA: TGTGCCATCAGTGCTCCTGACTCTGGGGCCAACGTCCTGACTTTC.

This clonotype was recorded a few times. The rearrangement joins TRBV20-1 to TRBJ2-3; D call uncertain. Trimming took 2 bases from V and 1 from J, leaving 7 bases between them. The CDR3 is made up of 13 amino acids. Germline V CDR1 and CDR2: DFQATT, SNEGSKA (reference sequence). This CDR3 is CSARRDRTDTQYF. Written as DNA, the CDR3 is TGCAGTGCTAGAAGAGACCGCACAGATACGCAGTATTTT.

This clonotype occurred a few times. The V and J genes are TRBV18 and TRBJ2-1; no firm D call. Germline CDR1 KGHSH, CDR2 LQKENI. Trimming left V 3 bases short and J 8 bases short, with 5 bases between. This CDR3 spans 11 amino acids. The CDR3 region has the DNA TGTGCCAGCTCACCGATCGATGAGCAGTTCTTC. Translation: CASSPIDEQFF.

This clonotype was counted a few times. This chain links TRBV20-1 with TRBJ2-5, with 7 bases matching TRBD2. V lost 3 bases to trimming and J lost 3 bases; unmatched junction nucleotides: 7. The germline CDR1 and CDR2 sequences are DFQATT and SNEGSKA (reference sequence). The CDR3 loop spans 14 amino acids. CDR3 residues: CSASRSGLKETQYF. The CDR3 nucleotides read TGCAGTGCTAGCCGTAGCGGGTTGAAAGAGACCCAGTACTTC.

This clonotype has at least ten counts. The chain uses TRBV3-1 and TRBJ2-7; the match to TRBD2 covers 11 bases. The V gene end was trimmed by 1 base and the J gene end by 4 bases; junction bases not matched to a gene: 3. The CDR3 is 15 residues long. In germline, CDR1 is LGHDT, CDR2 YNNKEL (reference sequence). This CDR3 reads CASSQGLAGLYEQYF. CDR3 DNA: TGTGCCAGCAGCCAAGGACTAGCGGGATTATACGAGCAGTACTTC.

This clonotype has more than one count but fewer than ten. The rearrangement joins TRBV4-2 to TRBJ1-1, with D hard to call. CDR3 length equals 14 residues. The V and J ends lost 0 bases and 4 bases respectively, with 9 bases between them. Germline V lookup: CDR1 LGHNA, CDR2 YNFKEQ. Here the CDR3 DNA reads TGTGCCAGCAGCCAAGAGGCCGCGGGCACTGAAGCTTTCTTT. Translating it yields CASSQEAAGTEAFF.

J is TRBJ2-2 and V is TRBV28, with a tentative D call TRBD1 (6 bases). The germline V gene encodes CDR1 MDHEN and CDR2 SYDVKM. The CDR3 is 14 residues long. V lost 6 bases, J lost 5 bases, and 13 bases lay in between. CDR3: CASRQGGRTGELFF. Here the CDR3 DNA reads TGTGCCAGCAGACAGGGTGGGCGAACCGGGGAGCTGTTTTTT. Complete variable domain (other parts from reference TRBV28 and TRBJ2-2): DVKVTQSSRYLVKRTGEKVFLECVQDMDHENMFWYRQDPGLGLRLIYFSYDVKMKEKGDIPEGYSVSREKKERFSLILESASTNQTSMYLCASRQGGRTGELFFGEGSRLTVL.

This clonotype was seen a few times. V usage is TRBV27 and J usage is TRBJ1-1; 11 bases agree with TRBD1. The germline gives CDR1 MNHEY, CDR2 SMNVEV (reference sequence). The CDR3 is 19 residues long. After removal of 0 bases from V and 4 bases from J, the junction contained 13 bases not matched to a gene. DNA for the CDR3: TGTGCCAGCAGTTTATCCCTGGGGGGACAGGGGGGAAGGGGCACTGAAGCTTTCTTT. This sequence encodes CASSLSLGGQGGRGTEAFF.

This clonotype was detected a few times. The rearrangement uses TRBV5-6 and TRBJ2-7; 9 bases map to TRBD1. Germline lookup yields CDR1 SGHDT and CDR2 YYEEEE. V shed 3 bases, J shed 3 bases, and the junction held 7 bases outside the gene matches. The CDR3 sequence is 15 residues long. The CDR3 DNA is TGTGCCAGCAGCTACGACAGGGGGTATGGCTACGAGCAGTACTTC. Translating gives CASSYDRGYGYEQYF. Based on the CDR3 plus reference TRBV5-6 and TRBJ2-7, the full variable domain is DAGVTQSPTHLIKTRGQQVTLRCSPKSGHDTVSWYQQALGQGPQFIFQYYEEEERQRGNFPDRFSGHQFPNYSSELNVNALLLGDSALYLCASSYDRGYGYEQYFGPGTRLTVT.

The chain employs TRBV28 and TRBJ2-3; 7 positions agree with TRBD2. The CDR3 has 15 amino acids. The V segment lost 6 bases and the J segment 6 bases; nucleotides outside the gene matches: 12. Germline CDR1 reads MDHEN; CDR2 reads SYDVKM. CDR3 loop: CASRVGGLGTDTQYF. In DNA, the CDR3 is TGTGCCAGCAGAGTGGGAGGACTAGGTACGGATACGCAGTATTTT.

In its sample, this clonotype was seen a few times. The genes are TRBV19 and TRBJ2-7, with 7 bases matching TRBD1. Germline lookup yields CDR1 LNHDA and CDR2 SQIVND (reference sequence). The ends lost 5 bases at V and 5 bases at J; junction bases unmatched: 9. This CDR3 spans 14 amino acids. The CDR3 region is CASSSRDRVHEQYF. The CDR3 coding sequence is TGTGCCAGTAGTTCCCGGGACAGAGTCCACGAGCAGTACTTC.

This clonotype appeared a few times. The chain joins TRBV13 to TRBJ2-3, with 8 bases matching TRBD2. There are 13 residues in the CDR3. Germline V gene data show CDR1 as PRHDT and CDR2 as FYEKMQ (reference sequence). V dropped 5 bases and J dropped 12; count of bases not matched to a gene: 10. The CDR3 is CASSPREAGVQYF. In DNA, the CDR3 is TGTGCCAGCAGCCCACGAGAAGCGGGGGTTCAGTATTTT.

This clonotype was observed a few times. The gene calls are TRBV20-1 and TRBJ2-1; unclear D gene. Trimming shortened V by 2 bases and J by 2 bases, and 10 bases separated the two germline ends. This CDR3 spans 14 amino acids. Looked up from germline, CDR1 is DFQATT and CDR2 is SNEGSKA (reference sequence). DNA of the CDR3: TGCAGTGCTAGATTCCCCCCCCCCTACAATGAGCAGTTCTTC. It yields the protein CSARFPPPYNEQFF.